The T cell receptor beta chain under discussion was sequenced for a study of OX40 agonist ivuxolimab in advanced cancers. Measured with immunoSEQ multiplex PCR; TCRdb has only the in-frame clones, and not every one. Among about 90,000 clones listed, around 90% were seen once. Germline V gene sequence: CDR1 SGHDN, CDR2 FVKESK. The CDR3 is 15 residues long. The J segment lost 8 bases and the V segment lost 5 bases, leaving 6 bases of the junction unmatched. The V and J genes are TRBV14 and TRBJ2-1; 13 bases match TRBD2. The TCR was taken from an adult with an advanced solid tumor such as melanoma, head and neck, liver or kidney cancer. The sequencing used CD4+ or CD8+ T cells sorted from blood, collected in a trial of the OX40 agonist ivuxolimab. The CDR3 sequence is CASSLGLAGAYEQFF. The CDR3 DNA reads TGTGCCAGCAGCTTAGGACTAGCGGGAGCCTATGAGCAGTTCTTC.